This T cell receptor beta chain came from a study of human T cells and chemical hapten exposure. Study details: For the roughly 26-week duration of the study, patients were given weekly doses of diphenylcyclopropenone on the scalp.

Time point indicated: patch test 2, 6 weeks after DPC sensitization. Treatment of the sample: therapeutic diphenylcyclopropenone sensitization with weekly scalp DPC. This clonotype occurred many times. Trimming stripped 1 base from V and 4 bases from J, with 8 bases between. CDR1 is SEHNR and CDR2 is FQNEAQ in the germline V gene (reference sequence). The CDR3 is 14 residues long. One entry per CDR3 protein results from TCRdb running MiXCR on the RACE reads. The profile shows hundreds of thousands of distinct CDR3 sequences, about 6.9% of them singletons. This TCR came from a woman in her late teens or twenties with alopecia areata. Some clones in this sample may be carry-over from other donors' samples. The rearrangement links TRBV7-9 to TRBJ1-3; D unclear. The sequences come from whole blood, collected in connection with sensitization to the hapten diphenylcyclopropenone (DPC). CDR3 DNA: TGTGCCAGCAGCTTAGAGGTGTACGGAAACACCATATATTTT. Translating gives CASSLEVYGNTIYF.